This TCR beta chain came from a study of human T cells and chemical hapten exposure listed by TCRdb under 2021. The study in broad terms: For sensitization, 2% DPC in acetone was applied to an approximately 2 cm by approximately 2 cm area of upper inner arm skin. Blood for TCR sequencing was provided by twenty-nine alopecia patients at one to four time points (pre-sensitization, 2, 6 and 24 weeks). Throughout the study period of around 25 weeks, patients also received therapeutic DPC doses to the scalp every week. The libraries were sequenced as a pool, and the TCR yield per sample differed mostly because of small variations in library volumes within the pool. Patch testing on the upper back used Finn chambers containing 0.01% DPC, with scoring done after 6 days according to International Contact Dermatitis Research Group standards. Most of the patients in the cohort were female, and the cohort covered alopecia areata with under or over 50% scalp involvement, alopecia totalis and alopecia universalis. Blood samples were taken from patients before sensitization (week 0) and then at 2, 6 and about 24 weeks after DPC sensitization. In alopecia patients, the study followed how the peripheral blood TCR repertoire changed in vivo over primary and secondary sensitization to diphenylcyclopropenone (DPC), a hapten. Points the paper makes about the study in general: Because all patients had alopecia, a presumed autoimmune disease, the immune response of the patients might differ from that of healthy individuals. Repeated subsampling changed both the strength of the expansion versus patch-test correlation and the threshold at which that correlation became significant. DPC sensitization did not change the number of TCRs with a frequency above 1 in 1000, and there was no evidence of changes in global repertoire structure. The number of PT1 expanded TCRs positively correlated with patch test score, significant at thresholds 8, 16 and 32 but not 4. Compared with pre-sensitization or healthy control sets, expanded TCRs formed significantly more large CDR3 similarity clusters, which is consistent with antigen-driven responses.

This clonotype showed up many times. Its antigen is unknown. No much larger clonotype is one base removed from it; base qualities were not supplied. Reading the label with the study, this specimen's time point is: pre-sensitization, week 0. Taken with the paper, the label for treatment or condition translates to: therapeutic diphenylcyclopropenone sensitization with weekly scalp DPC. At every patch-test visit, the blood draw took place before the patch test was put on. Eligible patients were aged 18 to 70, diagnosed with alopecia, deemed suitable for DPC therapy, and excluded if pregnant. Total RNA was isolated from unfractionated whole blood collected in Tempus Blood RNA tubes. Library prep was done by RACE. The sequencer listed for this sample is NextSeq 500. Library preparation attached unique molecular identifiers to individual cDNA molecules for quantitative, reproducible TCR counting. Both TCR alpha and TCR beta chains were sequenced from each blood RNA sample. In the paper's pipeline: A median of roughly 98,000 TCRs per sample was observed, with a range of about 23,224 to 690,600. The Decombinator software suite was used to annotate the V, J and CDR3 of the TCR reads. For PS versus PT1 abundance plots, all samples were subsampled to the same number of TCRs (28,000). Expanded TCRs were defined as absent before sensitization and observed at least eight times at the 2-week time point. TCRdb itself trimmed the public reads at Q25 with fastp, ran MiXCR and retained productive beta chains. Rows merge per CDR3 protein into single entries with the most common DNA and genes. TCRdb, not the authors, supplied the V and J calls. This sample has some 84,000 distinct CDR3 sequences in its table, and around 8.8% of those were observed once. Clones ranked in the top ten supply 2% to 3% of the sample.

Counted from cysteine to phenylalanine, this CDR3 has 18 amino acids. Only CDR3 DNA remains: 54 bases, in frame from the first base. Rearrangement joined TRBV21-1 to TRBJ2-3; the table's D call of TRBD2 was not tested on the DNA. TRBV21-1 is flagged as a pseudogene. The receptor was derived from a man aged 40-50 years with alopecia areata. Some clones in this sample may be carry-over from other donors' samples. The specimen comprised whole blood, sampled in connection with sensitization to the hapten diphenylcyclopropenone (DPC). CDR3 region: CASGLRRKAGGSTDTQYF. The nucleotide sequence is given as TGTGCCAGCGGATTAAGGAGAAAGGCGGGAGGGAGCACAGATACGCAGTATTTT.